This T cell receptor beta chain was profiled in a study of blood T cells in healthy people across ages. This clonotype has at least ten counts. Germline CDR1 ENHRY, CDR2 SYGVKD. This CDR3 comprises 14 residues. The J segment lost 2 bases and the V segment lost 2 bases, leaving 3 bases of the junction unmatched. Primed by a sample-barcoded 5' primer and a J-beta primer mix, a second PCR proceeded for 7 to 11 cycles. TCRdb fed the 5' RACE reads into MiXCR, producing one record per CDR3 protein. The data hold about 1 million distinct CDR3 sequences, with under 55% observed a single time. This chain joins TRBV10-3 and TRBJ2-7; 7 positions match TRBD1. The sequenced sample consisted of blood. This TCR was sampled from a woman aged 55 to 70 in good health. The CDR3 DNA reads TGTGCCATCAGTGAGACAGGGGAAACCTACGAGCAGTACTTC. As protein: CAISETGETYEQYF.